A selection of T cell receptor beta chains follows, all from one sample in a study of blood T cell repertoires in COVID-19. Repertoires were generated with immunoSEQ multiplex PCR, while TCRdb's copy carries only in-frame clones and drops some. This sample has 98,000 or so clones; roughly 82% occur once, and the top ten carry 4% to 6%. Specimen: peripheral blood. The source is a man aged 55 to 69 with acute or convalescent COVID-19. The CDR3 runs from the conserved cysteine through the conserved F or W. Each record gives: clone size, J gene, V gene, D gene, CDR3 DNA, CDR3 protein. The D gene is left open where the match is weak. Clone size is given for some rows only: seen once, a few or many times, or a class if the clone is expanded.

- | TRBJ1-5 | TRBV5-8 | - | TGTGCCAGCAGCCCTGGGACACTTTATAGCAATCAGCCCCAGCATTTT | CASSPGTLYSNQPQHF
- | TRBJ2-5 | TRBV24-1 | TRBD2 | TGTGCCACCAGTGATTCCCTGCCTGCTAGCGGGAGGGCCTATGGAGGGACCCAGTACTTC | CATSDSLPASGRAYGGTQYF
- | TRBJ2-1 | TRBV11-3 | - | TGTGCCAGCAACCCCGGAGGGAGCTCCTACAATGAGCAGTTCTTC | CASNPGGSSYNEQFF
- | TRBJ1-1 | TRBV5-1 | - | TGCGCCAGCAGCTACCCCGGTGGGAACACTGAAGCTTTCTTT | CASSYPGGNTEAFF
- | TRBJ2-3 | TRBV5-6 | - | TGTGCCAGCAGCTTGCAGGGCCTGTGGAACACAGATACGCAGTATTTT | CASSLQGLWNTDTQYF
- | TRBJ2-7 | TRBV18 | TRBD1 | TGTGCCAGCTCAGCACAGGGGGTACCCTACGAGCAGTACTTC | CASSAQGVPYEQYF
- | TRBJ2-5 | TRBV7-9 | TRBD2 | TGTGCCAGCAGCTTAGCGGGACTAGCGGGAGGTGAAGAGACCCAGTACTTC | CASSLAGLAGGEETQYF
- | TRBJ2-3 | TRBV5-1 | - | TGCGCCAGCAGCTTGGGGGCGGCTACTAGAGATACGCAGTATTTT | CASSLGAATRDTQYF
- | TRBJ1-1 | TRBV29-1 | - | TGCAACGTTTGGGCAGGGGAGAACACTGAAGCTTTCTTT | CNVWAGENTEAFF
- | TRBJ1-4 | TRBV19 | TRBD1 | TGTGCCAGTGGGGGACAGGGGGCGGGTGAAAAACTGTTTTTT | CASGGQGAGEKLFF
- | TRBJ1-6 | TRBV5-1 | - | TGCGCCAGCAGCGGGGGACTAGCCCCGAATTCACCCCTCCACTTT | CASSGGLAPNSPLHF
- | TRBJ2-3 | TRBV27 | - | TGTGCCAGCAGACTCCTTTTCGGGATGGGGACAGATACGCAGTATTTT | CASRLLFGMGTDTQYF
- | TRBJ2-7 | TRBV27 | TRBD2 | TGTGCCAGCAGTGTAGCGGGAGTTCCCTACGAGCAGTACTTC | CASSVAGVPYEQYF
- | TRBJ1-1 | TRBV9 | TRBD1 | TGTGCCAGCAGCACGACAGGGGACACTGAAGCTTTCTTT | CASSTTGDTEAFF
- | TRBJ2-7 | TRBV5-4 | TRBD2 | TGTGCCAGCAGCTTTCGTAGACTAGCGGGAGACGAGCAGTACTTC | CASSFRRLAGDEQYF
few | TRBJ2-5 | TRBV30 | TRBD2 | TGTGCCTGGAGTCGACTAGCGGGAGGAGAGACCCAGTACTTC | CAWSRLAGGETQYF
- | TRBJ2-7 | TRBV29-1 | - | TGCAGCGTTTGGACTACCGATTCCTACGAGCAGTACTTC | CSVWTTDSYEQYF
- | TRBJ1-2 | TRBV27 | - | TGTGCCAGCAGTTTGATGGCGGCCCCAACTAACTATGGCTACACCTTC | CASSLMAAPTNYGYTF
- | TRBJ1-1 | TRBV10-3 | - | TGTGCCATCACCTCCGGGGAGGGGACTGAAGCTTTCTTT | CAITSGEGTEAFF
- | TRBJ2-4 | TRBV4-1 | TRBD2 | TGCGCCAGCAGCCCGGGACTAGCGGCGATAGCCAAAAACATTCAGTACTTC | CASSPGLAAIAKNIQYF
- | TRBJ2-3 | TRBV2 | TRBD2 | TGTGCCAGCCAGTCTAGCGGGGGTGCGGACACAGATACGCAGTATTTT | CASQSSGGADTDTQYF
- | TRBJ1-5 | TRBV5-5 | - | TGTGCCAGCAGCGAGGACAATCAGCCCCAGCATTTT | CASSEDNQPQHF
many | TRBJ1-5 | TRBV2 | - | TGTGCCAGCAGATTTGGGCAGGGAAATCAGCCCCAGCATTTT | CASRFGQGNQPQHF
- | TRBJ1-4 | TRBV5-5 | TRBD1 | TGTGCCAGCAGCTGGAATGACAGGGAGTTTGGTGAAAAACTGTTTTTT | CASSWNDREFGEKLFF
- | TRBJ2-5 | TRBV19 | - | TGTGCCAGTAGTATAGGGGTACGGGGTGTCCAAGAGACCCAGTACTTC | CASSIGVRGVQETQYF
- | TRBJ1-6 | TRBV9 | - | TGTGCCAGCAGCGTAGCGCAGGGGCGGTGGAATTCACCCCTCCACTTT | CASSVAQGRWNSPLHF
- | TRBJ2-3 | TRBV19 | TRBD2 | TGTGCCAGTAGTCTTGACGCCTTAGCGGGAGTGAATACGCAGTATTTT | CASSLDALAGVNTQYF
- | TRBJ1-2 | TRBV11-3 | TRBD1 | TGTGCCAGCAGCTTATCCGGACAGGGAGGCTATGGCTACACCTTC | CASSLSGQGGYGYTF
- | TRBJ1-5 | TRBV15 | - | TGTGCCACCAGCCCAGGCGCCAATAGCAATCAGCCCCAGCATTTT | CATSPGANSNQPQHF
- | TRBJ2-3 | TRBV5-4 | TRBD1 | TGTGCCAGCAGTAAAGGACAGGGGCCGACAGATACGCAGTATTTT | CASSKGQGPTDTQYF
- | TRBJ1-6 | TRBV27 | TRBD1 | TGTGCCAGCAGACTAACCGGGACAGCGCATTCACCCCTCCACTTT | CASRLTGTAHSPLHF
- | TRBJ2-7 | TRBV3-1/TRBV3-2 | TRBD2 | TGTGCCAGCAGCCCCTGGCTAGCGGGAGTTTACGAGCAGTACTTC | CASSPWLAGVYEQYF
- | TRBJ2-1 | TRBV2 | - | TGTGCCAGCAAAGAGGATACCGGGAGCAATGAGCAGTTCTTC | CASKEDTGSNEQFF
- | TRBJ1-5 | TRBV18 | - | TGTGCCAGCTCACATCAGGGAACTGATCAGCCCCAGCATTTT | CASSHQGTDQPQHF
- | TRBJ2-2 | TRBV5-1 | - | TGCGCCAGCAGCCCCGAGGGGGGGGGATACACCGGGGAGCTGTTTTTT | CASSPEGGGYTGELFF
- | TRBJ1-4 | TRBV28 | - | TGTGCCAGCAGCGGGGGAAGCGTAGGTGAAAAACTGTTTTTT | CASSGGSVGEKLFF